The 9 T cell receptor beta chains below were found in one sample sequenced in a study of ipilimumab plus nivolumab after autologous stem cell transplantation. Libraries were prepared by immunoSEQ multiplex PCR; TCRdb keeps only in-frame clonotypes and omits some of them. The table includes 15,000 to 20,000 clones, around 81% detected once. The sequences come from PBMCs, collected in a trial of ipilimumab plus nivolumab as post-transplant consolidation. The receptors here all came from a male donor with diffuse large B-cell lymphoma.

This clone was detected once. V usage is TRBV27 and J usage is TRBJ1-2; 7 bases map to TRBD1. The ends lost 6 bases at V and 0 bases at J; junction bases unmatched: 4. Germline V gene sequence: CDR1 MNHEY, CDR2 SMNVEV (reference sequence). The CDR3 has 14 residues. The CDR3 protein is CASRMTGTNYGYTF. The CDR3 DNA sequence: TGTGCCAGCAGAATGACAGGGACTAACTATGGCTACACCTTC.

The chain has TRBV12-5 and TRBJ2-7; D ambiguous. Germline V CDR1 and CDR2: LGHNT, FRNRAP. CDR3 length: 12 amino acids. V gave up 0 bases and J gave up 4 bases, with 4 bases separating them. The CDR3 protein is CASGLVLYEQYF. The CDR3 coding sequence is TGTGCTAGTGGTTTGGTACTTTACGAGCAGTACTTC. Full variable domain (remainder filled in from reference TRBV12-5 and TRBJ2-7): DARVTQTPRHKVTEMGQEVTMRCQPILGHNTVFWYRQTMMQGLELLAYFRNRAPLDDSGMPKDRFSAEMPDATLATLKIQPSEPRDSAVYFCASGLVLYEQYFGPGTRLTVT.

This chain connects TRBV11-1 to TRBJ1-2; TRBD1 might be the D (5 bases). The germline gives CDR1 SGHAT, CDR2 FQDESV (reference sequence). This CDR3 has 14 amino acids. Trimming shortened V by 5 bases and J by 4 bases, and 14 bases separated the two germline ends. CDR3 in amino acids: CASSHRGGGYGYTF. CDR3 DNA: TGTGCCAGCAGCCACCGGGGGGGTGGCTATGGCTACACCTTC.

The chain couples TRBV29-1 to TRBJ2-1, with TRBD1 matching over 8 bases. This CDR3 comprises 12 residues. Losses at the gene ends were 6 bases for V and 4 bases for J; bases not matched to a gene: 2. Looked up from germline, CDR1 is SQVTM and CDR2 is ANQGSEA. CDR3 in amino acids: CSVDRDYNEQFF. As DNA, the CDR3 is TGCAGCGTGGACAGGGATTACAATGAGCAGTTCTTC.

This rearrangement joins TRBV20-1 to TRBJ1-1; weak D call: TRBD1 (5 bases). The germline V gene has CDR1 DFQATT and CDR2 SNEGSKA (reference sequence). Trimming left V 6 bases short and J 0 bases short, with 5 bases between. CDR3 length equals 11 residues. The CDR3 sequence is CSAGVNTEAFF. In nucleotides, the CDR3 is TGCAGTGCGGGGGTGAACACTGAAGCTTTCTTT.

The chain joins TRBV7-9 to TRBJ1-3; tentative D call: TRBD1 (5 bases). The germline V and J ends were trimmed by 2 bases and 0 bases, with 14 bases remaining between them. CDR1 and CDR2 from the germline V gene are SEHNR and FQNEAQ (reference sequence). CDR3 size: 17 residues. CDR3 sequence (DNA): TGTGCCAGCAGCTTATGGTTCGGGGGATTCTCTGGAAACACCATATATTTT. Translation gives CASSLWFGGFSGNTIYF.

This clone came up a few times. The chain combines TRBV7-9 with TRBJ1-2, with TRBD1 identical over 7 bases. This CDR3 has 15 residues. Germline lookup yields CDR1 SEHNR and CDR2 FQNEAQ (reference sequence). V dropped 6 bases and J dropped 3; count of bases not matched to a gene: 10. CDR3 protein: CASSTTGVYDYGYTF. CDR3 coding DNA: TGTGCCAGCAGTACCACAGGGGTATACGACTATGGCTACACCTTC.

The chain couples TRBV27 to TRBJ2-2, with 13 bases aligning to TRBD2. With 3 bases clipped from V and 4 bases from J, the junction kept 8 bases outside the gene matches. CDR3 size: 18 residues. CDR1 and CDR2 from the germline V gene are MNHEY and SMNVEV (reference sequence). CDR3 amino acids: CASSFRLAGGIGTGELFF. The CDR3, as DNA: TGTGCCAGCAGTTTTCGACTAGCGGGGGGAATTGGCACCGGGGAGCTGTTTTTT.

The rearrangement links TRBV4-2 to TRBJ1-1, with TRBD1 matching 7 bases. There are 15 residues in the CDR3. Germline CDR1 LGHNA, CDR2 YNFKEQ. After removal of 4 bases from V and 4 bases from J, the junction contained 9 bases not matched to a gene. CDR3 sequence (DNA): TGTGCCAGCAGCCTTACAGGGGAGTGGGGCACTGAAGCTTTCTTT. Protein sequence: CASSLTGEWGTEAFF.